This TCR beta chain was identified during a study of blood T cell repertoires in COVID-19. About the research overall: Acute-phase and convalescent COVID-19 samples originated in the United States, Italy and Spain. PBMCs, B-cell-depleted T cells, or T cells were the source of the cDNA or gDNA that made up the material.

V lost 4 bases and J lost 3; bases outside the gene matches: 10. This CDR3 spans 16 amino acids. CDR1 and CDR2 (germline): SGHRS, YFSETQ. TCRdb's table, derived via immunoSEQ multiplex PCR, lists solely in-frame clones and lacks some. The profile shows 150,000 to 200,000 clones, roughly 87% of them singletons. The source of this sequence is a man aged 55-75 years with active or convalescent COVID-19. Input material: peripheral blood. This rearrangement joins TRBV5-1 to TRBJ1-3; 7 nucleotides align to TRBD1. The CDR3, as DNA: TGCGCCAGCAGCGCCGAAGGGGGCGCGGGTGGAAACACCATATATTTT. Protein: CASSAEGGAGGNTIYF.